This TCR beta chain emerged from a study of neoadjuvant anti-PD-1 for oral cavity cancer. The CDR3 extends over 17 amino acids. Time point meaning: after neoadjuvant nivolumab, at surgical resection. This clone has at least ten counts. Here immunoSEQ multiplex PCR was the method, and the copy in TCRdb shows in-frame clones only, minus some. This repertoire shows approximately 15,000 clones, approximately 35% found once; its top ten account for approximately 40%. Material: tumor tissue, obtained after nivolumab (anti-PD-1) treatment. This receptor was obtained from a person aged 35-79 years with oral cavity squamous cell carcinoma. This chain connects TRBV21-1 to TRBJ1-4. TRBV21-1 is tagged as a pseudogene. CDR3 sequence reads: CASSKAENPSMMEKLFF. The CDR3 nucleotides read TGTGCCAGCAGCAAAGCGGAGAACCCTTCGATGATGGAAAAACTGTTTTTT.